This TCR beta chain appears in the sequencing data of a study of blood T cell repertoires in COVID-19. Across the whole study: Sites across the United States, Italy and Spain contributed samples from acute and convalescent COVID-19.

Germline trimming cut 5 bases from V and 4 bases from J; bases unmatched to any gene: 6. CDR1 is KGHSH, CDR2 LQKENI, per germline. CDR3 length: 14 amino acids. Clones were read by immunoSEQ multiplex PCR, and TCRdb kept only the in-frame ones, dropping some. The sample shows 310,000 or so clones, more than 70% of them seen only once. This clonotype originated in a woman aged 50 to 65 with acute or convalescent COVID-19. Sequences were obtained from peripheral blood. The J gene is TRBJ2-7, the V gene TRBV18; TRBD2 matches at 9 bases. The CDR3 sequence is CASSEGTSLYEQYF. CDR3 bases: TGTGCCAGCTCAGAAGGGACTAGCCTTTACGAGCAGTACTTC.